This entry features one T cell receptor beta chain sequence. This CDR3 has 16 residues. Germline trimming cut 4 bases from V and 2 bases from J; bases unmatched to any gene: 1. Germline V gene sequence: CDR1 SGHVS, CDR2 FQNEAQ. This specimen belongs to a study of shared clonotypes between healthy human individuals. The wider study: The study drew on a couple of women and a few men aged 18 to 49 as donors.

Assay used: immunoSEQ multiplex PCR; TCRdb lists only in-frame clones, some missing. The table shows a few million clones, with approximately 90% occurring only once. The rearrangement joins TRBV7-8 to TRBJ2-5, with 16 nucleotides matching TRBD2. The sequence was obtained from a man between 18 and 35 years old in good health. Sequencing used naive CD4+ T cells sorted from blood. Subset here: CD45RA+ positively selected. Here the CDR3 DNA reads TGTGCCAGCAGCTCGGGACTAGCGGGGGGGCAAGAGACCCAGTACTTC. The encoded protein is CASSSGLAGGQETQYF.